The source of this T cell receptor beta chain is a study of beta chain features in type 1 diabetes. Findings of the study overall: Comparison showed that naive, central memory and Treg TCRB repertoires appeared more similar among patients than among healthy donors. Type 1 diabetes patients had TCRB CDR3s that were shorter (moderately but significantly so) in all four CD4+ subsets.

This clone was recorded a few times. Antigen: not known. Investigators reverse transcribed all isolated RNA, so they sequenced expressed TCRB transcripts. Profiled with immunoSEQ multiplex PCR; TCRdb holds only in-frame clones, not every one. The sample carries some 270,000 clones, around 9.9% recorded once. The J segment lost 5 bases and the V segment lost 3 bases, leaving 7 bases of the junction unmatched. The CDR3 is 14 residues long. CDR1 is SGDLS and CDR2 is YYNGEE in the germline V gene. Every donor had blood drawn once into heparin, roughly 120 mL on average. A sort by CD45RO/CCR7/CD25/CD127/CD95/CD27 yielded CD4+ naive, central memory, regulatory and stem cell-like memory cells.

The clonotype comes from a man in his thirties or forties with type 1 diabetes. The V and J genes are TRBV9 and TRBJ2-5; 7 bases map to TRBD2. The sample comprised naive CD4+ T cells from blood. The CDR3 here is CASSGSGVGETQYF. CDR3 coding DNA: TGTGCCAGCAGCGGGAGCGGGGTGGGGGAGACCCAGTACTTC.